This entry concerns a single T cell receptor (beta chain). This record belongs to a study of blood T cell repertoires in COVID-19. The CDR3 is 17 residues long. TCRdb's copy holds only in-frame clones and misses some; the assay was immunoSEQ multiplex PCR. The data show some 150,000 clones, around 85% seen once. The chain couples TRBV1 to TRBJ2-2; the table's D call TRBD2 went unverified against the DNA. TRBV1 is flagged as a pseudogene. The source material was peripheral blood. This TCR was recovered from a man in his forties or fifties with acute or convalescent COVID-19. The CDR3 DNA follows: TGCACCAGCAGCCAAGATTTTAGCGGGGGGTACACCGGGGAGCTGTTTTTT. It is translated as CTSSQDFSGGYTGELFF.